The source of this TCR beta chain is a study of CD8 T cells in Susac syndrome. Losses at the gene ends were 4 bases for V and 3 bases for J; bases not matched to a gene: 16. Germline V lookup: CDR1 SQVTM, CDR2 ANQGSEA. The CDR3 runs 17 residues. The study's findings and limits: The study conceded that relatively few individuals underwent its TCR sequencing and HLA analysis.

As regards this clonotype: Its antigen is unknown.

RNA totalling about 0.45 to 1 ug underwent reverse transcription with random hexamers. TCR beta CDR3 was amplified by immunoSEQ multiplex PCR. This amplification extended across 54 Vbeta and 13 Jbeta segments. TCRdb processed the immunoSEQ multiplex PCR reads anew with MiXCR; each CDR3 protein has one entry. The sample lists fewer than 350,000 distinct CDR3 sequences, around 91% occurring once. The TCR comes from a human donor with multiple sclerosis. This chain uses TRBV29-1 with TRBJ1-2, with 8 bases fitting TRBD1. The sequenced sample was CD8+ T cells from PBMCs. In DNA form, the CDR3 reads TGCAGCGTTGGGGACGTAACTACAGGGGGTAAGGACTATGGCTACACCTTC. Protein product: CSVGDVTTGGKDYGYTF.